This entry lists 21 T cell receptor beta chains sequenced from one sample in a study of neoadjuvant anti-PD-1 for oral cavity cancer. Here immunoSEQ multiplex PCR was the method, and the copy in TCRdb shows in-frame clones only, minus some. The sample lists over 65,000 clones, 70% to 90% seen once, with 2.5% to 3.5% in the top ten. Described time point: after neoadjuvant nivolumab, at surgical resection. The sample consisted of PBMCs, taken after nivolumab (anti-PD-1) treatment. These receptors were obtained from a person aged 40 to 85 with oral cavity squamous cell carcinoma.

V and J are TRBV6-5 and TRBJ1-2, with 7 bases aligning to TRBD1. The CDR3 has 14 amino acids. Per the germline V gene, CDR1 is MNHEY and CDR2 is SVGAGI. The V gene end was trimmed by 7 bases and the J gene end by 4 bases; junction bases not matched to a gene: 9. CDR3 amino acids: CASTHPQGGYGYTF. The CDR3 DNA is TGTGCCAGCACCCACCCCCAGGGGGGCTATGGCTACACCTTC.

This clone showed up just a few times. The chain has TRBV7-3 and TRBJ2-2; D unclear. V was trimmed by 5 bases and J by 0 bases, leaving 7 bases between them. Germline-derived CDR1 and CDR2 are SGHTA and FQGTGA. This CDR3 has 14 residues. The CDR3 is CASSMNANTGELFF. Written as DNA, the CDR3 is TGTGCCAGCAGCATGAACGCGAACACCGGGGAGCTGTTTTTT.

The chain recombines TRBV5-4 with TRBJ2-1, with no clear D. CDR1 is SGHNT, CDR2 YYREEE, per germline (reference sequence). This CDR3 has 11 amino acids. Trimming shortened V by 7 bases and J by 6 bases, and 8 bases separated the two germline ends. In nucleotides, the CDR3 is TGTGCCAGCGGCCCGGGCAATGAGCAGTTCTTC. Its protein is CASGPGNEQFF.

The J gene is TRBJ1-2, the V gene TRBV30; no clear D gene. Trimming took off 2 bases at V and 2 bases at J, with 15 bases between the two ends. CDR1 GTSNPN and CDR2 SVGIG come from the germline V gene (reference sequence). The CDR3 sequence is 15 residues long. The CDR3 DNA is TGTGCCTGGAGTAGAGGGAGGCAGAAGAACTATGGCTACACCTTC. Translated: CAWSRGRQKNYGYTF.

This rearrangement joins TRBV6-1 to TRBJ1-3, with TRBD1 matching 8 bases. CDR1 is MNHNS and CDR2 is SASEGT in the germline V gene. The CDR3 is 13 amino acids. With V trimmed by 8 bases and J by 7 bases, 7 bases remained unmatched. Here the CDR3 DNA reads TGTGCCAGCGGGTCTTCAGGGGGCAACACCATATATTTT. This translates into CASGSSGGNTIYF.

This chain links TRBV5-6 with TRBJ1-1; unclear D gene. The CDR3 covers 19 residues. Germline V CDR1 and CDR2: SGHDT, YYEEEE. Trimming shortened V by 0 bases and J by 0 bases, and 21 bases separated the two germline ends. CDR3 DNA sequence: TGTGCCAGCAGCTTGGGGGCAAATTGGGGAATTCAGATGAACACTGAAGCTTTCTTT. This encodes CASSLGANWGIQMNTEAFF. Combining the CDR3 with reference TRBV5-6 and TRBJ1-1 gives the whole variable domain DAGVTQSPTHLIKTRGQQVTLRCSPKSGHDTVSWYQQALGQGPQFIFQYYEEEERQRGNFPDRFSGHQFPNYSSELNVNALLLGDSALYLCASSLGANWGIQMNTEAFFGQGTRLTVV.

The V and J genes are TRBV7-9 and TRBJ2-3, with TRBD1 matching 8 bases. The CDR3 runs to 13 residues. Per the germline V gene, CDR1 is SEHNR and CDR2 is FQNEAQ (reference sequence). V trimming: 5 bases; J trimming: 5 bases; junction bases outside the gene matches: 3. The CDR3 nucleotides read TGTGCCAGCAGCCGGACAGGGATAGATACGCAGTATTTT. This codes for CASSRTGIDTQYF.

This clone was counted once. The chain joins TRBV5-8 to TRBJ2-3, with 10 bases identical to TRBD1. This CDR3 comprises 15 residues. The V gene's germline CDR1 is SGHTS and CDR2 YDEGEE. J gave up 4 bases and V 2 bases, and 4 bases lay outside the gene matches. CDR3 DNA: TGTGCCAGCAGCTTTGGGACAGGGGTCCCAGATACGCAGTATTTT. Translated, it gives CASSFGTGVPDTQYF.

The chain links TRBV5-5 to TRBJ1-5, with D unresolved. The germline V and J ends were trimmed by 4 bases and 0 bases, with 14 bases remaining between them. The CDR3 consists of 16 residues. CDR1 and CDR2 from the germline V gene are SGHKS and YYEKEE (reference sequence). CDR3 amino acids: CASSPGSLYSNQPQHF. The CDR3 DNA follows: TGTGCCAGCAGCCCCGGGAGTTTATATAGCAATCAGCCCCAGCATTTT. The full variable domain, its missing parts supplied by reference TRBV5-5 and TRBJ1-5, is DAGVTQSPTHLIKTRGQQVTLRCSPISGHKSVSWYQQVLGQGPQFIFQYYEKEERGRGNFPDRFSARQFPNYSSELNVNALLLGDSALYLCASSPGSLYSNQPQHFGDGTRLSIL.

This chain connects TRBV6-1 to TRBJ1-2; no clear D. Trimming left V 2 bases short and J 5 bases short, with 12 bases between. The CDR3 is 14 residues long. Germline CDR1 and CDR2: MNHNS and SASEGT. The CDR3 region has the DNA TGTGCCAGCAGTGAACCCCGGGTAAAATATGGCTACACCTTC. Translation: CASSEPRVKYGYTF.

The chain uses TRBV19 and TRBJ2-3, with 9 bases identical to TRBD2. The germline gives CDR1 LNHDA, CDR2 SQIVND (reference sequence). There are 16 residues in the CDR3. V trimming: 6 bases; J trimming: 0 bases; junction bases outside the gene matches: 7. For the CDR3, the DNA is TGTGCCAGTAGCCCCATTGCGGGAGGGAGCACAGATACGCAGTATTTT. It codes for CASSPIAGGSTDTQYF.

This rearrangement joins TRBV10-3 to TRBJ1-5; D gene ambiguous. Trimming left V 6 bases short and J 0 bases short, with 6 bases between. The germline gives CDR1 ENHRY, CDR2 SYGVKD. The CDR3 runs to 13 residues. The CDR3 DNA is TGTGCCATCAGCGGGTCTAGCAATCAGCCCCAGCATTTT. This translates into CAISGSSNQPQHF.

This clone was counted once. The rearrangement uses TRBV7-6 and TRBJ2-1, with no clear D. CDR1 is SGHVS, CDR2 FNYEAQ, per germline. Trimming stripped 5 bases from V and 0 bases from J, with 11 bases between. This CDR3 comprises 15 residues. CDR3 sequence reads: CASSPDARSYNEQFF. Written as DNA, the CDR3 is TGTGCCAGCAGCCCAGACGCGCGCTCCTACAATGAGCAGTTCTTC.

This clone was picked up a small number of times. The gene calls are TRBV4-1 and TRBJ2-3; TRBD2 aligns across 8 bases. In germline, CDR1 is MGHRA, CDR2 YSYEKL. The V and J ends lost 4 bases and 9 bases, in that order; junction bases with no gene match: 6. The CDR3 loop spans 13 amino acids. CDR3 coding DNA: TGCGCCAGCAGCCGCTTGCGGGGGGAGACGCAGTATTTT. It specifies CASSRLRGETQYF.

The chain employs TRBV5-1 and TRBJ1-4; TRBD1 agrees at 8 bases. The CDR3 totals 16 residues. Losses at the gene ends were 4 bases for V and 0 bases for J; bases not matched to a gene: 5. Germline lookup yields CDR1 SGHRS and CDR2 YFSETQ. CDR3 sequence reads: CASSTTGGATNEKLFF. CDR3 in DNA: TGCGCCAGCAGCACTACAGGGGGGGCAACTAATGAAAAACTGTTTTTT.

V gene TRBV29-1 combines with J gene TRBJ2-3; 7 bases fit TRBD2. The V segment lost 5 bases and the J segment 4 bases; nucleotides outside the gene matches: 9. The CDR3 runs 14 residues. Per germline, CDR1 SQVTM and CDR2 ANQGSEA. The CDR3 is CSVLSSGSPDTQYF. CDR3 DNA sequence: TGCAGCGTTTTGAGTAGCGGGTCCCCAGATACGCAGTATTTT.

The chain joins TRBV7-9 to TRBJ2-7; D gene uncertain. CDR3 length equals 11 residues. CDR1 is SEHNR, CDR2 FQNEAQ, per germline (reference sequence). V was shortened by 1 base and J by 8 bases, with 6 bases between the two germline ends. The CDR3 loop reads CASSLGGQQYF. The CDR3 region has the DNA TGTGCCAGCAGCTTAGGAGGTCAGCAGTACTTC. The complete variable domain, with remaining parts taken from reference TRBV7-9 and TRBJ2-7, reads DTGVSQNPRHKITKRGQNVTFRCDPISEHNRLYWYRQTLGQGPEFLTYFQNEAQLEKSRLLSDRFSAERPKGSFSTLEIQRTEQGDSAMYLCASSLGGQQYFGPGTRLTVT.

The rearrangement uses TRBV5-4 and TRBJ1-4; D remains ambiguous. The length of the CDR3 is 14 residues. CDR1 is SGHNT and CDR2 is YYREEE in the germline V gene (reference sequence). Trimming shortened V by 0 bases and J by 4 bases, and 7 bases separated the two germline ends. The CDR3 bases are TGTGCCAGCAGCTTGGCCGGAAATAATGAAAAACTGTTTTTT. Translating gives CASSLAGNNEKLFF.

The chain is built from TRBV30 and TRBJ2-1; D ambiguous. The CDR3 has 13 residues. V was pared by 0 bases and J by 6 bases, with 9 bases between. CDR1 is GTSNPN, CDR2 SVGIG, per germline (reference sequence). CDR3 loop: CAWSVILGNEQFF. The CDR3 nucleotides read TGTGCCTGGAGTGTAATTCTCGGCAATGAGCAGTTCTTC. The full variable domain, completed using reference TRBV30 and TRBJ2-1, is SQTIHQWPATLVQPVGSPLSLECTVEGTSNPNLYWYRQAAGRGLQLLFYSVGIGQISSEVPQNLSASRPQDRQFILSSKKLLLSDSGFYLCAWSVILGNEQFFGPGTRLTVL.

This chain uses TRBV2 with TRBJ2-7; D perhaps matches TRBD1 (6 bases). CDR1 and CDR2 (germline): SNHLY, FYNNEI. Trimming left V 4 bases short and J 3 bases short, with 10 bases between. The length of the CDR3 is 13 residues. CDR3 coding DNA: TGTGCCAGCAGTGGGTCCAGGGGCTACGAGCAGTACTTC. Protein sequence: CASSGSRGYEQYF.

The table lists this clone with a count of one. V gene TRBV10-1 combines with J gene TRBJ1-1, with 8 bases that match TRBD1. J lost 0 bases, V lost 6 bases, and 9 bases had no gene match. The CDR3 is 16 residues long. Germline V gene lookup returns CDR1 WNHNN and CDR2 SYGVQD (reference sequence). This chain's CDR3 is CASRPPRTGMNTEAFF. The CDR3 DNA reads as TGCGCCAGCAGACCGCCCCGGACAGGGATGAACACTGAAGCTTTCTTT.